This passage covers 14 T cell receptor beta chains from one sample sequenced in a study of cytomegalovirus exposure and HLA in healthy donors (dated by TCRdb to about 2017). Libraries were built with the immunoSEQ multiplex PCR assay. In its TCRdb copy, this immuneACCESS table keeps in-frame sequences only and misses some clones. Where compared with another copy, unresolved V genes explain less than half of these, and the others have no known cause. The sample profile shows tens of thousands of clones; approximately 88% of them were found once. The top ten constitute approximately 6.7% of the sample. What was sequenced was PBMCs. The receptors originated from a woman aged 25 to 45 in good health and CMV-seronegative.

V usage is TRBV11-3 and J usage is TRBJ2-7, with TRBD1 identical over 7 bases. The trim removed 6 bases at V and 4 bases at J, leaving 9 bases unmatched. The V gene's germline CDR1 is SGHNT and CDR2 YENEEA. The CDR3 extends over 14 amino acids. The CDR3 protein is CASSTRDRPYEQYF. The DNA of the CDR3 is TGTGCCAGCAGTACCCGGGACAGACCTTACGAGCAGTACTTC.

The chain couples TRBV5-1 to TRBJ2-3, with TRBD1 matching over 11 bases. Germline-derived CDR1 and CDR2 are SGHRS and YFSETQ. V dropped 4 bases and J dropped 1; count of bases not matched to a gene: 5. The length of the CDR3 is 16 residues. CDR3 coding DNA: TGCGCCAGCAGCAAACGGACAGGGGGCGGCACAGATACGCAGTATTTT. Translating gives CASSKRTGGGTDTQYF.

This clone was counted a single time. This rearrangement joins TRBV6-1 to TRBJ1-5; unclear D gene. This CDR3 region has 14 residues. Germline CDR1 reads MNHNS; CDR2 reads SASEGT. Trimming pared 8 bases from V and 1 base from J, leaving 12 bases between. The CDR3 DNA sequence: TGTGCCAGCTCTCGACTTGGAAGCAATCAGCCCCAGCATTTT. It is translated as CASSRLGSNQPQHF.

This chain connects TRBV6-5 to TRBJ2-1; 8 bases agree with TRBD2. Germline loops: CDR1 MNHEY, CDR2 SVGAGI. The CDR3 consists of 15 residues. V shed 0 bases and J 9 bases; nucleotides not matched to a gene: 7. The DNA for the CDR3 is TGTGCCAGCAGTTACTCGATACTCCTAGCGGGTGAGCAGTTCTTC. The encoded protein is CASSYSILLAGEQFF.

The rearrangement links TRBV19 to TRBJ1-5; 8 nucleotides align to TRBD1. Trimming cost V 0 bases and J 4 bases; bases outside gene matches: 2. Germline V CDR1 and CDR2: LNHDA, SQIVND (reference sequence). The CDR3 is 15 residues long. CDR3 in amino acids: CASSIEGTGNQPQHF. The CDR3 DNA follows: TGTGCCAGTAGTATAGAGGGGACAGGTAATCAGCCCCAGCATTTT. Combining the CDR3 with reference TRBV19 and TRBJ1-5 gives the whole variable domain DGGITQSPKYLFRKEGQNVTLSCEQNLNHDAMYWYRQDPGQGLRLIYYSQIVNDFQKGDIAEGYSVSREKKESFPLTVTSAQKNPTAFYLCASSIEGTGNQPQHFGDGTRLSIL.

The CDR3 reads CASSPTRRGLFGTDTQYF. The CDR3 DNA is TGTGCCAGCAGTCCGACCCGCAGGGGACTATTCGGCACAGATACGCAGTATTTT. The genes are TRBV27 and TRBJ2-3; TRBD2 is a possible D gene (7 bases). Trimming took 5 bases from V and 1 from J, leaving 22 bases between them. This CDR3 region has 18 residues. CDR1 and CDR2 from the germline V gene are MNHEY and SMNVEV (reference sequence).

The chain joins TRBV9 to TRBJ2-5; unclear D gene. Trimming stripped 6 bases from V and 5 bases from J, with 17 bases between. The CDR3 length is 14 residues. Per the germline V gene, CDR1 is SGDLS and CDR2 is YYNGEE. CDR3 nucleotides: TGTGCCAGCACCCCGGGTAACCTCCAGGAGACCCAGTACTTC. This codes for CASTPGNLQETQYF.

Only one count was recorded for this clone. The V call is TRBV28, the J call TRBJ2-7, with D perhaps TRBD2 (7 bases). Trimming removed 4 bases from V and 5 bases from J, with 24 bases in between. The CDR3 is made up of 17 amino acids. The germline V gene encodes CDR1 MDHEN and CDR2 SYDVKM. CDR3 DNA: TGTGCCAGCAGTTACCCGAGACAGGAGGGGGGGGGAAACGAGCAGTACTTC. It yields the protein CASSYPRQEGGGNEQYF.

This sequence joins TRBV5-8 and TRBJ2-7, with D perhaps matching TRBD2 (5 bases). Germline values: CDR1 SGHTS, CDR2 YDEGEE. The CDR3 spans 15 residues. V lost 7 bases to trimming and J lost 6 bases, with 23 bases between them. In DNA, the CDR3 is TGTGCCAGCGCGAAGGGCCCCAGCACGGGAACCGAGCAGTACTTC. This codes for CASAKGPSTGTEQYF.

V usage is TRBV2 and J usage is TRBJ2-3; 8 bases align to TRBD1. The CDR3 is 15 residues long. The trim removed 7 bases at V and 4 bases at J, leaving 10 bases unmatched. Per germline, CDR1 SNHLY and CDR2 FYNNEI. The CDR3 loop reads CASTQGGQAADTQYF. In nucleotides, the CDR3 is TGTGCCAGCACCCAAGGGGGACAGGCCGCAGATACGCAGTATTTT.

The chain couples TRBV7-8 to TRBJ2-1, with 11 nucleotides matching TRBD2. Germline V CDR1 and CDR2: SGHVS, FQNEAQ. Trimming removed 4 bases from V and 8 bases from J; junction bases left unmatched: 1. The CDR3 is 13 residues long. CDR3: CASSSLAGDEQFF. CDR3 in DNA: TGTGCCAGCAGCTCACTAGCGGGAGATGAGCAGTTCTTC.

This clone was seen just once. The chain links TRBV10-1 to TRBJ2-1; 12 bases line up with TRBD2. The CDR3 covers 14 residues. Trimming took 0 bases from V and 15 from J; bases not matched to a gene: 6. CDR1 is WNHNN and CDR2 is SYGVQD in the germline V gene (reference sequence). CDR3: CASSESSTSGSSFF. The CDR3 bases are TGCGCCAGCAGTGAGTCTTCGACTAGCGGGAGCTCGTTCTTC.

The J gene is TRBJ2-5, the V gene TRBV20-1; D gene ambiguous. V shed 6 bases and J shed 4 bases, with 9 bases lying between them. The CDR3 sequence is 11 residues long. The V gene's germline CDR1 is DFQATT and CDR2 SNEGSKA (reference sequence). CDR3 sequence (DNA): TGCAGTGCCCCGACGGGAGAGACCCAGTACTTC. Amino acid sequence: CSAPTGETQYF.

This clone was observed a handful of times. V and J are TRBV27 and TRBJ2-7; 9 positions match TRBD2. CDR1 is MNHEY and CDR2 is SMNVEV in the germline V gene (reference sequence). The V segment lost 6 bases and the J segment 2 bases; nucleotides outside the gene matches: 5. This CDR3 region has 14 residues. In DNA form, the CDR3 reads TGTGCCAGCAGGCGTACTAGCGGGCCCTACGAGCAGTACTTC. Protein sequence: CASRRTSGPYEQYF.